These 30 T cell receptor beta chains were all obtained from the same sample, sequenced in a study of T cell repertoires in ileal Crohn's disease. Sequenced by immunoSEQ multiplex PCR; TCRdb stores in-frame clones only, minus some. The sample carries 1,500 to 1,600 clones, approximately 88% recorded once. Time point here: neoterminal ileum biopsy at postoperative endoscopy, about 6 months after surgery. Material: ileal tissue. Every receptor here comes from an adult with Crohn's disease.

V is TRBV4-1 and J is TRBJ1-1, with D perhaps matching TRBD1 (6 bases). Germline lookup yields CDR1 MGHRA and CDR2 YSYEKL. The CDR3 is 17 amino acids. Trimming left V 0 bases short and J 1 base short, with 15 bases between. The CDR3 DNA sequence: TGCGCCAGCAGCCAAGATCTGGGGGAGGGGGAGAACACTGAAGCTTTCTTT. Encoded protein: CASSQDLGEGENTEAFF.

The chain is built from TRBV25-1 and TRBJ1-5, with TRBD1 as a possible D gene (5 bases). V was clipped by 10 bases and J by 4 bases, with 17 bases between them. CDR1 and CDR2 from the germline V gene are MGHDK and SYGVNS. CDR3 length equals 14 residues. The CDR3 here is CAITRGVRNQPQHF. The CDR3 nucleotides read TGTGCCATTACTCGGGGGGTGCGTAATCAGCCCCAGCATTTT.

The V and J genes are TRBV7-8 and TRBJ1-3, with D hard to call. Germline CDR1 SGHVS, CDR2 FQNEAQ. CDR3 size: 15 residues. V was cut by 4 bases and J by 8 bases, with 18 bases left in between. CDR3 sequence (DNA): TGTGCCAGCAGCTCCGCCGGGCGGGCGACGGACACCATATATTTT. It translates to CASSSAGRATDTIYF.

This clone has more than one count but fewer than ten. CDR3 nucleotides: TGTGCCAGCAGCGCGGGACTATTCAGCACAGATACGCAGTATTTT. The encoded protein is CASSAGLFSTDTQYF. The V call is TRBV9, the J call TRBJ2-3; the match to TRBD2 covers 7 bases. From germline, CDR1 is SGDLS and CDR2 YYNGEE. This CDR3 is 15 amino acids long. The ends lost 3 bases at V and 0 bases at J; junction bases unmatched: 4.

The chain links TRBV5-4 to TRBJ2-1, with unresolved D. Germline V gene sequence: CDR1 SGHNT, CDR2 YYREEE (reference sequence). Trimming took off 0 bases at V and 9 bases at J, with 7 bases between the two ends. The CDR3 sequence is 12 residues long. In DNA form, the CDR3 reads TGTGCCAGCAGCTTGGTCAGCCGTGAGCAGTTCTTC. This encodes CASSLVSREQFF.

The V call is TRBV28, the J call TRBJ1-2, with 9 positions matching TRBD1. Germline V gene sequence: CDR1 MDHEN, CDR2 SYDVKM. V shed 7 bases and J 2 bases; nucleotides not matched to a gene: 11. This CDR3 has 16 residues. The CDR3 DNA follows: TGTGCCAGCATTTCGACTATAGGACAGGGGAACTATGGCTACACCTTC. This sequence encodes CASISTIGQGNYGYTF.

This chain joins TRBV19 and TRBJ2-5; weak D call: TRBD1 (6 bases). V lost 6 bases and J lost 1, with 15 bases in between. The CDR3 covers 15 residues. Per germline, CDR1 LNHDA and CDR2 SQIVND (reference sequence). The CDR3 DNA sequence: TGTGCCAGTAGCTACAGGGTTGGGATCCAAGAGACCCAGTACTTC. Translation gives CASSYRVGIQETQYF.

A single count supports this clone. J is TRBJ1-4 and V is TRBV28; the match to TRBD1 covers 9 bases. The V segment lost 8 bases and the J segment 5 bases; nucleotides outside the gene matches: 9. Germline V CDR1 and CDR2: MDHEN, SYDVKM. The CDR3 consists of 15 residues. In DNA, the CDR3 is TGTGCCAGCGGCGAACAGGGGGCGGGAAATGAAAAACTGTTTTTT. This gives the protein CASGEQGAGNEKLFF. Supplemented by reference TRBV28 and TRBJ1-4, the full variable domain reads DVKVTQSSRYLVKRTGEKVFLECVQDMDHENMFWYRQDPGLGLRLIYFSYDVKMKEKGDIPEGYSVSREKKERFSLILESASTNQTSMYLCASGEQGAGNEKLFFGSGTQLSVL.

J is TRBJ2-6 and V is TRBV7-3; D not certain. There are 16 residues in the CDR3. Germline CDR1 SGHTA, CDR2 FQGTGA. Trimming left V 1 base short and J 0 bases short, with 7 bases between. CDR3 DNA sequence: TGTGCCAGCAGCTTAATGGGTGGCTCTGGGGCCAACGTCCTGACTTTC. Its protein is CASSLMGGSGANVLTF.

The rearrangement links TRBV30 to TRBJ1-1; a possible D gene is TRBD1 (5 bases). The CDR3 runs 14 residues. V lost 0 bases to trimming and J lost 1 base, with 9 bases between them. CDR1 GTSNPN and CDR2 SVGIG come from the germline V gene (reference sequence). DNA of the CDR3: TGTGCCTGGAGTGTGAAGGGGTCGAACACTGAAGCTTTCTTT. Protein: CAWSVKGSNTEAFF.

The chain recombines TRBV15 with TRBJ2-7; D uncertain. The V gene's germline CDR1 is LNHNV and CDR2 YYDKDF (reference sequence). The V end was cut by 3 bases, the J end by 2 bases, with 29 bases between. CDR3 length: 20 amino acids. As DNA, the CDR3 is TGTGCCACCAGCAGTTTCGGGTCCAGGAGCCGACCTTCGAATACCTACGAGCAGTACTTC. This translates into CATSSFGSRSRPSNTYEQYF.

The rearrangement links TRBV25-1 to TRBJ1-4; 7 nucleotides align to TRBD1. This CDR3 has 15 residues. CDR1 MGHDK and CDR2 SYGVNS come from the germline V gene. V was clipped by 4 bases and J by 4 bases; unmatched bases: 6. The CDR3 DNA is TGTGCCAGCAGTGCACGACAGGGCTTTAATGAAAAACTGTTTTTT. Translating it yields CASSARQGFNEKLFF.

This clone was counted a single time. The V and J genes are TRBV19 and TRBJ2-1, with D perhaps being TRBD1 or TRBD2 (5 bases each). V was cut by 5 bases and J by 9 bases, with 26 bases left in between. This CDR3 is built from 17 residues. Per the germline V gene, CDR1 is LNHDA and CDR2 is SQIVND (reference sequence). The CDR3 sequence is CASSQRIGSVGAPEQFF. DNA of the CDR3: TGTGCCAGTAGTCAGAGAATCGGCTCCGTCGGGGCCCCTGAGCAGTTCTTC.

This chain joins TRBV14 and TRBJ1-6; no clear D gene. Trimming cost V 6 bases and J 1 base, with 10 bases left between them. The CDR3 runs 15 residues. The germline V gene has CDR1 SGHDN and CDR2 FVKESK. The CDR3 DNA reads TGTGCCAGCAGGGCGGGGAGTTCCTATAATTCACCCCTCCACTTT. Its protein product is CASRAGSSYNSPLHF. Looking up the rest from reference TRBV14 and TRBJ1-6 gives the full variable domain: EAGVTQFPSHSVIEKGQTVTLRCDPISGHDNLYWYRRVMGKEIKFLLHFVKESKQDESGMPNNRFLAERTGGTYSTLKVQPAELEDSGVYFCASRAGSSYNSPLHFGNGTRLTVT.

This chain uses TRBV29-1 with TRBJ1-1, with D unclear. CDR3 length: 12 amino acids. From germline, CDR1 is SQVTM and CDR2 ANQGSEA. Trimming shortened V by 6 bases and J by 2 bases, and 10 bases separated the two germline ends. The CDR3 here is CSVASSNTEAFF. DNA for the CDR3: TGCAGCGTCGCATCTTCTAACACTGAAGCTTTCTTT.

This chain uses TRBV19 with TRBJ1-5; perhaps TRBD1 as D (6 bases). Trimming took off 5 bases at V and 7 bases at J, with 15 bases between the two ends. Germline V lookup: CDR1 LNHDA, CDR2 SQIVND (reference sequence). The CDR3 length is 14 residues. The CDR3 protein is CASSSYEGEQPQHF. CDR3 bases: TGTGCCAGTAGTTCCTATGAGGGGGAACAGCCCCAGCATTTT.

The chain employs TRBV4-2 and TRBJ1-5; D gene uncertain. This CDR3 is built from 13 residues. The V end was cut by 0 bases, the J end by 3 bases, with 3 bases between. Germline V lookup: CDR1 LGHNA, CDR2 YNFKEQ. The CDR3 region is CASSQDNNQPQHF. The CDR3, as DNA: TGTGCCAGCAGCCAAGATAACAATCAGCCCCAGCATTTT.

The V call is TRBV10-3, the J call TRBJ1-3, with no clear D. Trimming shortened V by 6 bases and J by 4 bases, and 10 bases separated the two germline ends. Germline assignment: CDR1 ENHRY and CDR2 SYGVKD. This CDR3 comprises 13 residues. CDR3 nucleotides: TGTGCCATCAGCGACGGGCCAGGAAACACCATATATTTT. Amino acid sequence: CAISDGPGNTIYF.

The CDR3 loop is CASSSGIRDEQFF. The DNA of the CDR3 is TGCGCCAGCAGCTCAGGTATTCGGGATGAGCAGTTCTTC. V and J are TRBV5-1 and TRBJ2-1; D is ambiguous. CDR1 is SGHRS and CDR2 is YFSETQ in the germline V gene. V dropped 3 bases and J dropped 8 bases, with 12 bases sitting between them. The CDR3 covers 13 residues. The full variable domain, rest sourced from reference TRBV5-1 and TRBJ2-1, is KAGVTQTPRYLIKTRGQQVTLSCSPISGHRSVSWYQQTPGQGLQFLFEYFSETQRNKGNFPGRFSGRQFSNSRSEMNVSTLELGDSALYLCASSSGIRDEQFFGPGTRLTVL.

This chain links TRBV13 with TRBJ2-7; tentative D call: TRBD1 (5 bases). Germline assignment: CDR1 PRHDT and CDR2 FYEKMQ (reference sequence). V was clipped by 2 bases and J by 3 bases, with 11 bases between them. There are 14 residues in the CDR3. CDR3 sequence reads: CASSLRQSYYEQYF. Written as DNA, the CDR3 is TGTGCCAGCAGCTTAAGACAGAGCTACTACGAGCAGTACTTC. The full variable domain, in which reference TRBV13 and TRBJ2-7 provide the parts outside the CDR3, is AAGVIQSPRHLIKEKRETATLKCYPIPRHDTVYWYQQGPGQDPQFLISFYEKMQSDKGSIPDRFSAQQFSDYHSELNMSSLELGDSALYFCASSLRQSYYEQYFGPGTRLTVT.

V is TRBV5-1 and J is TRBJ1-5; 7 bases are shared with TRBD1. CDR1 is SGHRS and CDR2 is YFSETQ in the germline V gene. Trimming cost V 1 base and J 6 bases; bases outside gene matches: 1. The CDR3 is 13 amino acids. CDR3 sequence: CASSLRQGQPQHF. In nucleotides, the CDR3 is TGCGCCAGCAGCTTGAGACAGGGTCAGCCCCAGCATTTT.

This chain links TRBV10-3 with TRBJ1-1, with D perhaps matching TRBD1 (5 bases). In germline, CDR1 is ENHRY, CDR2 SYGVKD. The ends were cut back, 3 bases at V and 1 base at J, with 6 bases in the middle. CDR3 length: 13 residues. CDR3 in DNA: TGTGCCATCAGTGAACAGGAGAACACTGAAGCTTTCTTT. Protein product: CAISEQENTEAFF.

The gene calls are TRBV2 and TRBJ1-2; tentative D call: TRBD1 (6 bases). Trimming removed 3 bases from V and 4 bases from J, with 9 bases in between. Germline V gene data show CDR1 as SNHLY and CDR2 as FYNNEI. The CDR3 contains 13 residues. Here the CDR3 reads CASSERQVYGYTF. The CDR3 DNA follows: TGTGCCAGCAGTGAGAGACAGGTCTATGGCTACACCTTC.

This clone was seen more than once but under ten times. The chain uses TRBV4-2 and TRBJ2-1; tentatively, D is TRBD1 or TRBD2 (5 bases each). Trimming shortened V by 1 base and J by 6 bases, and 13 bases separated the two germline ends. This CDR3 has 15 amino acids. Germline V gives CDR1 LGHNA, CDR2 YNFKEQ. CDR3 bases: TGTGCCAGCAGCCAAGGAGTGGGAGACAGCAATGAGCAGTTCTTC. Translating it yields CASSQGVGDSNEQFF.

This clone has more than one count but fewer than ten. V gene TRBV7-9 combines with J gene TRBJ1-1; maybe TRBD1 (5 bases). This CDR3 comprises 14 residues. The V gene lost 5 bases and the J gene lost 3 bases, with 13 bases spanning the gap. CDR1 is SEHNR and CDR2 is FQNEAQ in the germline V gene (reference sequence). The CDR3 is CASSLRGGDTEAFF. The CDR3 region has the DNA TGTGCCAGCAGCCTGAGGGGAGGGGACACTGAAGCTTTCTTT.

The CDR3 coding sequence is TGTGCCAGCAGCTTAGGACTAGCGGGGGGGTACACCGGGGAGCTGTTTTTT. This codes for CASSLGLAGGYTGELFF. The gene calls are TRBV7-8 and TRBJ2-2; 14 bases agree with TRBD2. The CDR3 loop spans 17 amino acids. CDR1 is SGHVS and CDR2 is FQNEAQ in the germline V gene. Trimming at V came to 1 base and at J to 3 bases, leaving 1 base not matched to a gene.

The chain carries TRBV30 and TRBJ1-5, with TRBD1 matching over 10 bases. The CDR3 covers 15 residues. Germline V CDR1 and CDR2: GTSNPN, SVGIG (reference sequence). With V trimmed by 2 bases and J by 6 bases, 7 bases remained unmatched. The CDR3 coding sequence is TGTGCCTGGAGTAGAGAGACAGGGGGCAGTCAGCCCCAGCATTTT. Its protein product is CAWSRETGGSQPQHF.

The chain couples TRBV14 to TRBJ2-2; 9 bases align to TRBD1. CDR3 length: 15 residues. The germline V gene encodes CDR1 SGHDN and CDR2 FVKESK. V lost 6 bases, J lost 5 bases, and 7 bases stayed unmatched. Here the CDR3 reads CASRTGGAFTGELFF. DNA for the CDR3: TGTGCCAGCAGAACAGGGGGCGCATTTACCGGGGAGCTGTTTTTT.

As DNA, the CDR3 is TGTGCCAGCAGTGGGGGGACTAGGGCTAGCACAGATACGCAGTATTTT. It yields the protein CASSGGTRASTDTQYF. The chain carries TRBV2 and TRBJ2-3, with 8 bases that match TRBD2. This CDR3 contains 16 residues. J gave up 0 bases and V 4 bases, and 6 bases lay outside the gene matches. Germline loops: CDR1 SNHLY, CDR2 FYNNEI.

The CDR3 is CASSFGLAGTGELFF. For the CDR3, the DNA is TGTGCCAGCAGCTTCGGGCTAGCGGGGACCGGGGAGCTGTTTTTT. The rearrangement links TRBV5-4 to TRBJ2-2; 9 bases agree with TRBD2. Germline V lookup: CDR1 SGHNT, CDR2 YYREEE (reference sequence). The CDR3 spans 15 residues. The J segment lost 5 bases and the V segment lost 2 bases, leaving 4 bases of the junction unmatched. The variable domain in full, with the rest retrieved from reference TRBV5-4 and TRBJ2-2, is ETGVTQSPTHLIKTRGQQVTLRCSSQSGHNTVSWYQQALGQGPQFIFQYYREEENGRGNFPPRFSGLQFPNYSSELNVNALELDDSALYLCASSFGLAGTGELFFGEGSRLTVL.